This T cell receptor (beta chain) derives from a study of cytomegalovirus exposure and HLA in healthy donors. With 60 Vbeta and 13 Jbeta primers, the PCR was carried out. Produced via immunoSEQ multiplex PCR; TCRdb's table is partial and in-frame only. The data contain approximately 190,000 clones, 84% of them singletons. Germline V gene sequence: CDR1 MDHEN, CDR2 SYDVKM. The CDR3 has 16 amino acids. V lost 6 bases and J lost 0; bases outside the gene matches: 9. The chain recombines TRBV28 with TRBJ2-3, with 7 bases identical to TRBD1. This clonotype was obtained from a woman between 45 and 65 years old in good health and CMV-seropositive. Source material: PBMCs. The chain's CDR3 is CASRLLQGRSTDTQYF. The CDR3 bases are TGTGCCAGCAGGTTACTACAGGGGCGTAGCACAGATACGCAGTATTTT.